Below, 31 T cell receptor beta chains from the same sample are listed, as sequenced in a study of cytomegalovirus exposure and HLA in healthy donors. PCR primers comprised 60 Vbeta and 13 Jbeta primers. Generated by immunoSEQ multiplex PCR, the TCRdb table keeps only in-frame clones and is missing some. Of roughly 120,000 clones in the sample, less than 85% are singletons; the top ten hold 2% to 3%. Input material: PBMCs. The receptors were gathered from a man between 25 and 39 years old in good health and CMV-seronegative.

This sequence joins TRBV21-1 and TRBJ2-7; the D call of TRBD1 is as the table states it, not checked on the DNA. TRBV21-1 is annotated as a pseudogene. The CDR3 is 16 residues long. The CDR3 nucleotides read TGTGCCAGCACCCTCAGTCGTCGGGACAACTCCTACGAGCAGTACTTC. Translation gives CASTLSRRDNSYEQYF.

J is TRBJ2-5 and V is TRBV6-5; D gene uncertain. Trimming removed 0 bases at V and 6 bases at J, with 11 bases between. The length of the CDR3 is 14 residues. Germline V gene sequence: CDR1 MNHEY, CDR2 SVGAGI. The CDR3, as DNA: TGTGCCAGCAGTTACTCGATAGTCATGCAGACCCAGTACTTC. Translated, it gives CASSYSIVMQTQYF.

This clone was seen only once. The rearrangement uses TRBV6-1 and TRBJ1-4, with 11 nucleotides matching TRBD1. Germline assignment: CDR1 MNHNS and CDR2 SASEGT. This CDR3 is built from 14 residues. The trim removed 8 bases at V and 7 bases at J, leaving 6 bases unmatched. The CDR3 sequence is CASGGQGVLEKLFF. Written as DNA, the CDR3 is TGTGCCAGCGGGGGACAGGGGGTGCTTGAAAAACTGTTTTTT.

The genes are TRBV7-9 and TRBJ2-1; weak D call: TRBD2 (10 bases). The CDR3 is 18 amino acids. Germline lookup yields CDR1 SEHNR and CDR2 FQNEAQ (reference sequence). V was trimmed by 5 bases and J by 8 bases, leaving 28 bases between them. The CDR3 coding sequence is TGTGCCAGCAGCCTGGTGGGACAGGGTAAGCGGGAGGGCTATGAGCAGTTCTTC. Translated: CASSLVGQGKREGYEQFF.

This clone has only one observation. Germline and junction disagree at one end, which may indicate a read error. This chain links TRBV19 with TRBJ1-5, with 8 bases identical to TRBD1. CDR1 and CDR2 from the germline V gene are LNHDA and SQIVND (reference sequence). The CDR3 is made up of 15 amino acids. CDR3 sequence: CASSISDRVDQPQNF. CDR3 nucleotide sequence: TGTGCCAGTAGTATCTCGGACAGGGTTGATCAGCCCCAGAATTTT.

The chain employs TRBV29-1 and TRBJ2-5; D unresolved. The tail of the sequence fits TRBJ2-7 better, so the J call may be wrong. The CDR3 runs 16 residues. CDR1 SQVTM and CDR2 ANQGSEA come from the germline V gene. As DNA, the CDR3 is TGCAGCGTTGAAGATCGAGCGACTCGAAGCTCCTACGAGCAGTACTTC. Its translation: CSVEDRATRSSYEQYF.

The chain is built from TRBV27 and TRBJ2-1; 15 positions match TRBD2. From germline, CDR1 is MNHEY and CDR2 SMNVEV (reference sequence). With 8 bases clipped from V and 7 bases from J, the junction kept 6 bases outside the gene matches. The CDR3 length is 15 residues. CDR3 coding DNA: TGTGCCAGCTGCCCCGGGACTAGCGGGAGGAATGAGCAGTTCTTC. Amino acids: CASCPGTSGRNEQFF.

V gene TRBV30 combines with J gene TRBJ2-1; the match to TRBD1 covers 9 bases. This CDR3 is 13 amino acids long. Germline V gives CDR1 GTSNPN, CDR2 SVGIG (reference sequence). With 1 base clipped from V and 8 bases from J, the junction kept 3 bases outside the gene matches. CDR3 sequence: CAWSGDRVYEQFF. In DNA form, the CDR3 reads TGTGCCTGGAGTGGGGACAGGGTGTATGAGCAGTTCTTC.

The chain carries TRBV15 and TRBJ1-2; 10 bases line up with TRBD1. Trimming took 5 bases from V and 3 from J; bases not matched to a gene: 15. The germline CDR1 and CDR2 sequences are LNHNV and YYDKDF (reference sequence). There are 18 residues in the CDR3. CDR3 sequence (DNA): TGTGCCACCAGCCGCTTATTCCCGAGACAGGGGGCTGACTATGGCTACACCTTC. Protein sequence: CATSRLFPRQGADYGYTF.

This rearrangement joins TRBV7-9 to TRBJ1-2; 7 bases match TRBD1. Germline assignment: CDR1 SEHNR and CDR2 FQNEAQ (reference sequence). CDR3 length: 15 residues. Germline trimming cut 6 bases from V and 1 base from J; bases unmatched to any gene: 8. This CDR3 is CASSINRGGNYGYTF. In nucleotides, the CDR3 is TGTGCCAGCAGTATTAACAGGGGTGGTAACTATGGCTACACCTTC.

Details on this clone: One junction end disagrees with the germline gene, perhaps due to a read error. CDR3 protein: CASTTAGGNQPQNF. The CDR3 bases are TGTGCCAGCACAACTGCAGGGGGCAATCAGCCCCAGAATTTT. V is TRBV6-1 and J is TRBJ1-5; 8 nucleotides align to TRBD1. The germline V gene encodes CDR1 MNHNS and CDR2 SASEGT. This CDR3 has 14 residues.

V and J are TRBV2 and TRBJ1-5; 8 bases are shared with TRBD1. The CDR3 contains 14 residues. V lost 5 bases, J lost 7 bases, and 7 bases stayed unmatched. The germline gives CDR1 SNHLY, CDR2 FYNNEI. CDR3 in DNA: TGTGCCAGCAGTCCGACAGGGGTAAGGCAGCCCCAGCATTTT. Its protein is CASSPTGVRQPQHF.

This clone showed up just a few times. This chain joins TRBV28 and TRBJ1-5; TRBD1 aligns across 7 bases. J gave up 3 bases and V 6 bases, and 5 bases lay outside the gene matches. The CDR3 loop spans 14 amino acids. Germline values: CDR1 MDHEN, CDR2 SYDVKM. The CDR3 DNA follows: TGTGCCAGCAGATCGACAGGGATCAATCAGCCCCAGCATTTT. This encodes CASRSTGINQPQHF.

CDR3 region: CASSRTGVRTDTQYF. The CDR3 DNA follows: TGTGCCAGCAGTCGCACAGGGGTGAGGACAGATACGCAGTATTTT. The chain is built from TRBV6-5 and TRBJ2-3, with 7 nucleotides matching TRBD1. V lost 5 bases to trimming and J lost 3 bases; unmatched junction nucleotides: 8. CDR3 length: 15 amino acids. Germline lookup yields CDR1 MNHEY and CDR2 SVGAGI.

This clone was detected only a few times. J is TRBJ2-7 and V is TRBV6-6; 8 bases agree with TRBD1. The CDR3 consists of 14 residues. J gave up 0 bases and V 4 bases, and 2 bases lay outside the gene matches. Per the germline V gene, CDR1 is MNHNY and CDR2 is SVGAGI (reference sequence). The CDR3, as DNA: TGTGCCAGCAGTTGGGGACAGGTCTCCTACGAGCAGTACTTC. Its protein is CASSWGQVSYEQYF.

This chain uses TRBV27 with TRBJ2-7; possibly TRBD1 for D (6 bases). The CDR3 runs to 14 residues. Germline V lookup: CDR1 MNHEY, CDR2 SMNVEV (reference sequence). The V gene lost 4 bases and the J gene lost 3 bases, with 13 bases spanning the gap. The CDR3 region has the DNA TGTGCCAGCAGTTCCCGCGACAGGTACTACGAGCAGTACTTC. Its translation: CASSSRDRYYEQYF.

The chain carries TRBV5-1 and TRBJ2-7; tentative D call: TRBD2 (8 bases). V was shortened by 4 bases and J by 0 bases, with 35 bases between the two germline ends. Germline loops: CDR1 SGHRS, CDR2 YFSETQ. The CDR3 has 22 residues. The DNA for the CDR3 is TGCGCCAGCAGCCCGGGACAGTTTGGGCTGGGTGGCGGGAGGTACCACTCCTACGAGCAGTACTTC. Encoded protein: CASSPGQFGLGGGRYHSYEQYF.

The V gene is TRBV5-1, the J gene TRBJ2-7; TRBD2 might be the D (5 bases). The V end was cut by 3 bases, the J end by 0 bases, with 13 bases between. CDR1 and CDR2 from the germline V gene are SGHRS and YFSETQ. The CDR3 length is 15 residues. The CDR3 sequence: CASSYDEGHSYEQYF. CDR3 nucleotides: TGCGCCAGCAGCTATGACGAGGGTCACTCCTACGAGCAGTACTTC.

V and J are TRBV10-3 and TRBJ2-1, with 9 bases that match TRBD1. J lost 4 bases, V lost 4 bases, and 5 bases had no gene match. Germline values: CDR1 ENHRY, CDR2 SYGVKD. The CDR3 has 15 amino acids. The CDR3 spells CAISGDRAYYNEQFF. As DNA, the CDR3 is TGTGCCATCAGTGGGGACAGGGCATATTACAATGAGCAGTTCTTC.

About this clone: The sample holds other DNA sequences that translate to the same CDR3. The CDR3 region has the DNA TGTGCCAGCAGCCTACGACAGGGGAATCAGCCCCAGCATTTT. Encoded protein: CASSLRQGNQPQHF. J is TRBJ1-5 and V is TRBV27; 8 positions agree with TRBD1. Germline CDR1 and CDR2: MNHEY and SMNVEV (reference sequence). The CDR3 is 14 amino acids. V was pared by 6 bases and J by 4 bases, with 5 bases of the junction left unmatched.

The chain joins TRBV30 to TRBJ2-7, with 7 bases fitting TRBD2. The V segment lost 6 bases and the J segment 4 bases; nucleotides outside the gene matches: 6. The germline CDR1 and CDR2 sequences are GTSNPN and SVGIG (reference sequence). The CDR3 consists of 12 residues. The chain's CDR3 is CACTSEVYEQYF. The CDR3 bases are TGTGCCTGTACTAGCGAGGTATACGAGCAGTACTTC.

For the CDR3, the DNA is TGCGCCAGCAGCCAAGGACAGGGAGGACAGCGTGGCTACACCTTC. Translated, it gives CASSQGQGGQRGYTF. The chain joins TRBV4-1 to TRBJ1-2, with 7 bases identical to TRBD1. The V gene end was trimmed by 1 base and the J gene end by 7 bases; junction bases not matched to a gene: 9. In germline, CDR1 is MGHRA, CDR2 YSYEKL. This CDR3 is 15 amino acids long.

A few counts support this clone. The chain has TRBV10-1 and TRBJ2-1, with D tentatively TRBD2 (7 bases). The CDR3 sequence is 14 residues long. V was pared by 0 bases and J by 9 bases, with 12 bases between. Germline V CDR1 and CDR2: WNHNN, SYGVQD (reference sequence). CDR3 nucleotides: TGCGCCAGCAGTGAGTCGACTAGGGGGGGTGAGCAGTTCTTC. It translates to CASSESTRGGEQFF.

This chain uses TRBV2 with TRBJ2-7; 10 bases agree with TRBD2. V was pared by 3 bases and J by 2 bases, with 4 bases of the junction left unmatched. This CDR3 is 15 amino acids long. Germline V CDR1 and CDR2: SNHLY, FYNNEI. The CDR3 protein is CASSDPAGGTYEQYF. CDR3 nucleotide sequence: TGTGCCAGCAGTGACCCAGCGGGGGGGACCTACGAGCAGTACTTC.

The rearrangement uses TRBV7-9 and TRBJ2-7; 15 bases fit TRBD2. Germline V CDR1 and CDR2: SEHNR, FQNEAQ (reference sequence). The trim removed 3 bases at V and 6 bases at J, leaving 0 bases unmatched. The CDR3 is 14 amino acids. Here the CDR3 reads CASSLGLAGGEQYF. CDR3 coding DNA: TGTGCCAGCAGCTTGGGACTAGCGGGAGGCGAGCAGTACTTC.

CDR3 bases: TGTGCCAGCAGCTTAGTTCGGCTAGCGGGAGTTGTGGTCACAGATACGCAGTATTTT. Translating it yields CASSLVRLAGVVVTDTQYF. The chain employs TRBV7-9 and TRBJ2-3; 10 nucleotides align to TRBD2. Germline CDR1 reads SEHNR; CDR2 reads FQNEAQ (reference sequence). The CDR3 is made up of 19 amino acids. Losses at the gene ends were 1 base for V and 2 bases for J; bases not matched to a gene: 12.

V and J are TRBV28 and TRBJ2-7, with 7 bases aligning to TRBD2. Germline V lookup: CDR1 MDHEN, CDR2 SYDVKM. The CDR3 has 14 residues. J gave up 2 bases and V 7 bases, and 8 bases lay outside the gene matches. CDR3 DNA: TGTGCCAGCACTAGGGCTAGCGGAACCTACGAGCAGTACTTC. Its protein is CASTRASGTYEQYF.

This sequence joins TRBV28 and TRBJ1-1; 8 bases map to TRBD1. CDR3 length: 14 residues. V gave up 4 bases and J gave up 5 bases; unmatched junction bases: 6. Looked up from germline, CDR1 is MDHEN and CDR2 is SYDVKM. CDR3 DNA: TGTGCCAGCAGTTCTGGACAGGGAACGACTGAAGCTTTCTTT. Its translation is CASSSGQGTTEAFF. The full variable domain, in which reference TRBV28 and TRBJ1-1 provide the parts outside the CDR3, is DVKVTQSSRYLVKRTGEKVFLECVQDMDHENMFWYRQDPGLGLRLIYFSYDVKMKEKGDIPEGYSVSREKKERFSLILESASTNQTSMYLCASSSGQGTTEAFFGQGTRLTVV.

This clone was observed once. This chain joins TRBV27 and TRBJ1-2; 12 positions match TRBD1. Germline V gene data show CDR1 as MNHEY and CDR2 as SMNVEV (reference sequence). Losses at the gene ends were 6 bases for V and 7 bases for J; bases not matched to a gene: 6. CDR3 length: 14 residues. The DNA for the CDR3 is TGTGCCAGCAGACCGGGACAGGGGGCGGGTGGCTACACCTTC. Protein sequence: CASRPGQGAGGYTF.

The genes are TRBV6-5 and TRBJ1-1; TRBD1 is a possible D gene (5 bases). The CDR3 is 13 amino acids. Germline V gives CDR1 MNHEY, CDR2 SVGAGI. Trimming left V 5 bases short and J 4 bases short, with 11 bases between. This CDR3 is CASSNRGSTEAFF. The CDR3 DNA sequence: TGTGCCAGCAGTAACCGGGGGAGCACTGAAGCTTTCTTT.

J is TRBJ2-1 and V is TRBV5-6; 11 bases line up with TRBD2. V dropped 5 bases and J dropped 8; count of bases not matched to a gene: 9. CDR3 length: 15 residues. Germline CDR1 and CDR2: SGHDT and YYEEEE. This chain's CDR3 is CASRTLAGASDEQFF. The CDR3 nucleotides are TGTGCCAGCAGGACACTAGCGGGGGCTTCCGATGAGCAGTTCTTC. The whole variable domain, filled in from reference TRBV5-6 and TRBJ2-1, reads DAGVTQSPTHLIKTRGQQVTLRCSPKSGHDTVSWYQQALGQGPQFIFQYYEEEERQRGNFPDRFSGHQFPNYSSELNVNALLLGDSALYLCASRTLAGASDEQFFGPGTRLTVL.